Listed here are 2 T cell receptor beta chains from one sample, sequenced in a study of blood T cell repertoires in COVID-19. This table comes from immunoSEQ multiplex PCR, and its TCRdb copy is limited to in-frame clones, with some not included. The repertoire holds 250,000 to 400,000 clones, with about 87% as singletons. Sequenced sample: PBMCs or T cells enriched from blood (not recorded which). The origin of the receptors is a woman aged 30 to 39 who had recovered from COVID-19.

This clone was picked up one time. CDR3 amino acids: CASTKENLGNTIYF. CDR3 DNA sequence: TGTGCCAGCACCAAAGAGAATCTGGGAAACACCATATATTTT. This chain links TRBV6-5 with TRBJ1-3; unclear D gene. V shed 7 bases and J shed 4 bases, with 14 bases lying between them. The CDR3 is 14 residues long. Germline values: CDR1 MNHEY, CDR2 SVGAGI.

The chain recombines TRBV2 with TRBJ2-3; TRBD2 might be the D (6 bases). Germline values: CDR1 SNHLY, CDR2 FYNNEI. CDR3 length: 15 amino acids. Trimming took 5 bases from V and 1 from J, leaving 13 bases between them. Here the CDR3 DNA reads TGTGCCAGCAGTTCCAAGCGGGCGCGCACAGATACGCAGTATTTT. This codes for CASSSKRARTDTQYF.